The T cell receptor beta chain described here comes from a study of Tregs in tolerant kidney transplant recipients. Germline assignment: CDR1 SGHTA and CDR2 FQGTGA. The CDR3 contains 14 residues. The V segment lost 5 bases and the J segment 3 bases; nucleotides outside the gene matches: 6. Study-level findings and limits: Biological reproducibility was not directly addressed in this study. The most relevant donor-specific Treg TCRbeta repertoire apparently came from expansion with activated donor B cells.

In this sample, this clone turned up once. Its antigen is undetermined. TCRdb's table, derived via immunoSEQ multiplex PCR, lists solely in-frame clones and lacks some. The table includes over 50,000 clones, approximately 82% detected once. This receptor was taken from a human donor in good health. Sequencing was carried out using CD4+ T cells from blood. The chain uses TRBV7-3 and TRBJ1-1; 7 bases are a match to TRBD1. The CDR3 sequence: CASSRSQGYTEAFF. CDR3 nucleotide sequence: TGTGCCAGCAGCCGTTCACAGGGGTACACTGAAGCTTTCTTT.